Below, 14 T cell receptor beta chains from the same sample are listed, as sequenced in a study of follicular helper T cells after annual influenza vaccination. Time point here: 2015-2016 season, 7 days after influenza vaccination. Sequencing used immunoSEQ multiplex PCR; TCRdb keeps in-frame clones, though not all of them. The sample holds about 7,200 clones; around 80% are singletons and the top ten take around 0.54%. The sequencing here drew on CXCR5- memory CD4+ T cells sorted from blood, taken 7 days after influenza vaccination. The receptors here all came from an adult who received the influenza vaccine.

The CDR3 spells CASSPLPPTGPDTQYF. The CDR3 nucleotides are TGTGCCAGCAGCCCCCTGCCCCCTACGGGCCCAGATACGCAGTATTTT. The rearrangement uses TRBV7-2 and TRBJ2-3, with D uncertain. The CDR3 is 16 residues long. V shed 5 bases and J shed 4 bases, with 19 bases lying between them. Germline CDR1 and CDR2: SGHTA and FQGNSA.

This clone was picked up a small number of times. J is TRBJ1-1 and V is TRBV18, with TRBD1 as a possible D gene (6 bases). Germline-derived CDR1 and CDR2 are KGHSH and LQKENI. This CDR3 has 13 residues. Trimming removed 2 bases from V and 6 bases from J, with 10 bases in between. CDR3 DNA: TGTGCCAGCTCACCATCAGGGGACGCTGAAGCTTTCTTT. This translates into CASSPSGDAEAFF.

The rearrangement joins TRBV19 to TRBJ2-3, with a tentative D call TRBD2 (6 bases). This CDR3 has 16 amino acids. Germline loops: CDR1 LNHDA, CDR2 SQIVND (reference sequence). The germline V and J ends were trimmed by 6 bases and 3 bases, with 19 bases remaining between them. This chain's CDR3 is CASSSRGSVSTDTQYF. CDR3 bases: TGTGCCAGTAGCTCCCGGGGGTCGGTCTCGACAGATACGCAGTATTTT. The full variable domain, with the rest looked up from reference TRBV19 and TRBJ2-3, is DGGITQSPKYLFRKEGQNVTLSCEQNLNHDAMYWYRQDPGQGLRLIYYSQIVNDFQKGDIAEGYSVSREKKESFPLTVTSAQKNPTAFYLCASSSRGSVSTDTQYFGPGTRLTVL.

The chain combines TRBV5-1 with TRBJ2-1, with 10 bases lining up with TRBD2. CDR3 length: 15 residues. The germline V gene encodes CDR1 SGHRS and CDR2 YFSETQ. The junction had 12 bases not matched to a gene; V was cut back by 7 bases and J by 8 bases. CDR3 region: CASAQGAGGGYEQFF. CDR3 coding DNA: TGCGCCAGCGCCCAAGGAGCGGGGGGGGGCTATGAGCAGTTCTTC.

CDR3 sequence (DNA): TGTGCCAGCTCACAAGCCACAGGGGCCTTCTATGGCTACACCTTC. Amino acid sequence: CASSQATGAFYGYTF. V gene TRBV18 combines with J gene TRBJ1-2; 7 bases are a match to TRBD1. V lost 4 bases and J lost 4; bases outside the gene matches: 9. The germline V gene encodes CDR1 KGHSH and CDR2 LQKENI. The CDR3 sequence is 15 residues long.

This clone occurred once. The chain is built from TRBV21-1 and TRBJ1-2; the table names TRBD1, a call not compared with the DNA. TRBV21-1 is a recognized pseudogene. CDR3 size: 13 residues. The CDR3 reads CASGTGGHYGYTF. CDR3 DNA: TGTGCCAGTGGGACAGGGGGCCACTATGGCTACACCTTC.

The V call is TRBV10-3, the J call TRBJ1-2; 10 bases line up with TRBD1. Germline V gives CDR1 ENHRY, CDR2 SYGVKD. The CDR3 is 14 residues long. Trimming took 4 bases from V and 5 from J; bases not matched to a gene: 4. The CDR3 reads CAISGQGAGYGYTF. The CDR3 nucleotides are TGTGCCATCAGTGGACAGGGGGCAGGGTATGGCTACACCTTC.

The rearrangement joins TRBV4-2 to TRBJ2-2, with D perhaps matching TRBD1 or TRBD2 (5 bases each). CDR1 LGHNA and CDR2 YNFKEQ come from the germline V gene. V lost 1 base and J 6 bases, leaving 21 bases between the germline ends. The CDR3 is made up of 18 amino acids. The CDR3 DNA reads TGTGCCAGCAGCCAAGGTTTTGCAGTCGGGGCCACTTCCGGGGAGCTGTTTTTT. It translates to CASSQGFAVGATSGELFF.

V gene TRBV7-3 combines with J gene TRBJ1-1; D uncertain. CDR1 is SGHTA and CDR2 is FQGTGA in the germline V gene. Trimming pared 5 bases from V and 4 bases from J, leaving 11 bases between. This CDR3 has 13 amino acids. CDR3 DNA sequence: TGTGCCAGCAGCATAGCCAGAAGCACTGAAGCTTTCTTT. Translating it yields CASSIARSTEAFF.

The chain has TRBV2 and TRBJ1-5; TRBD1 matches 10 bases. The CDR3 is 13 residues long. Germline lookup yields CDR1 SNHLY and CDR2 FYNNEI. The V gene end was trimmed by 6 bases and the J gene end by 6 bases; junction bases not matched to a gene: 2. For the CDR3, the DNA is TGTGCCAGCAGCGGGACAGGGGTTCAGCCCCAGCATTTT. Translation: CASSGTGVQPQHF.

This chain links TRBV13 with TRBJ1-2; D is unresolved. V was pared by 1 base and J by 6 bases, with 12 bases between. The CDR3 has 14 residues. Germline V gene sequence: CDR1 PRHDT, CDR2 FYEKMQ (reference sequence). The CDR3 region is CASSLAAGRDGYTF. CDR3 nucleotides: TGTGCCAGCAGCTTAGCCGCGGGAAGGGATGGCTACACCTTC.

The chain recombines TRBV7-6 with TRBJ2-7; 7 bases are shared with TRBD1. The ends lost 8 bases at V and 0 bases at J; junction bases unmatched: 4. Germline V gene lookup returns CDR1 SGHVS and CDR2 FNYEAQ. The CDR3 totals 13 residues. The CDR3 region is CASGRDSSYEQYF. The CDR3 DNA sequence: TGTGCCAGCGGCCGGGACAGCTCCTACGAGCAGTACTTC.

This chain links TRBV7-9 with TRBJ2-1, with 8 positions matching TRBD2. CDR1 is SEHNR, CDR2 FQNEAQ, per germline (reference sequence). The CDR3 loop spans 15 amino acids. V lost 8 bases, J lost 7 bases, and 13 bases stayed unmatched. CDR3 sequence: CASGAITGGQNEQFF. The CDR3 DNA reads TGTGCCAGCGGGGCAATAACGGGGGGGCAGAATGAGCAGTTCTTC.

This rearrangement joins TRBV6-5 to TRBJ2-2; a possible D gene is TRBD1 (5 bases). Germline loops: CDR1 MNHEY, CDR2 SVGAGI. V shed 4 bases and J shed 6 bases, with 15 bases lying between them. The CDR3 extends over 15 amino acids. In DNA, the CDR3 is TGTGCCAGCAGTTCCATTTGGGGCCCCCCCGGGGAGCTGTTTTTT. It encodes CASSSIWGPPGELFF.